The next 31 T cell receptor beta chains were all read from a single sample in a study of blood T cell repertoires in COVID-19. Method: immunoSEQ multiplex PCR; TCRdb's copy keeps in-frame clones and lacks some. The sample lists about 100,000 clones, approximately 84% occurring once. The sequencing sample was made of peripheral blood. Every receptor here comes from a young man in a cohort sampled during active COVID-19.

DNA for the CDR3: TGTGCCAGCAGCTTTTTATCCCGCGCTACGATATATTACAACTATGGCTACACCTTC. Protein: CASSFLSRATIYYNYGYTF. V gene TRBV7-9 combines with J gene TRBJ1-2; D remains unclear. CDR1 is SEHNR and CDR2 is FQNEAQ in the germline V gene (reference sequence). The CDR3 is made up of 19 amino acids. The V end was cut by 3 bases, the J end by 2 bases, with 25 bases between.

CDR3 nucleotides: TGTGCCAGCACCCGGGACAGTGGCTCCCAAGCTTTCTTT. It encodes CASTRDSGSQAFF. The chain has TRBV28 and TRBJ1-1; 7 bases line up with TRBD1. Unmatched junction bases numbered 11, after V lost 7 bases and J lost 9 bases. Germline V gene sequence: CDR1 MDHEN, CDR2 SYDVKM. The CDR3 length is 13 residues. Full variable domain (rest looked up from reference TRBV28 and TRBJ1-1): DVKVTQSSRYLVKRTGEKVFLECVQDMDHENMFWYRQDPGLGLRLIYFSYDVKMKEKGDIPEGYSVSREKKERFSLILESASTNQTSMYLCASTRDSGSQAFFGQGTRLTVV.

The J gene is TRBJ1-1, the V gene TRBV27; D gene ambiguous. The CDR3 totals 16 residues. Germline CDR1 MNHEY, CDR2 SMNVEV (reference sequence). V gave up 2 bases and J gave up 1 base, with 14 bases separating them. CDR3 in amino acids: CASSLGWARQNTEAFF. For the CDR3, the DNA is TGTGCCAGCAGTTTAGGGTGGGCGAGACAGAACACTGAAGCTTTCTTT.

This clone occurred once. V and J are TRBV21-1 and TRBJ2-7; TRBD1 is the table's D call, not checked against the DNA. TRBV21-1 is tagged as a pseudogene. This CDR3 is built from 14 residues. The CDR3 DNA is TGTGCCAGCATTCGACAGACGAGCTCCTACGAGCAGTACTTC. This sequence encodes CASIRQTSSYEQYF.

CDR3 protein: CATSLSGGGRNEQFF. The CDR3 nucleotides are TGTGCCACCAGTCTCAGCGGGGGGGGGAGAAATGAGCAGTTCTTC. The chain uses TRBV24-1 and TRBJ2-1, with 10 nucleotides matching TRBD2. After removal of 6 bases from V and 7 bases from J, the junction contained 8 bases not matched to a gene. The CDR3 contains 15 residues. Germline CDR1 is KGHDR and CDR2 is SFDVKD.

The genes are TRBV4-1 and TRBJ2-6; D is possibly TRBD1 (6 bases). Germline CDR1 reads MGHRA; CDR2 reads YSYEKL. The CDR3 covers 17 residues. Trimming shortened V by 1 base and J by 4 bases, and 14 bases separated the two germline ends. Written as DNA, the CDR3 is TGCGCCAGCAGCCAAGGGGGGCTAGGATCCGGGGCCAACGTCCTGACTTTC. Encoded protein: CASSQGGLGSGANVLTF.

This chain uses TRBV5-1 with TRBJ2-1, with 11 bases lining up with TRBD1. V was clipped by 2 bases and J by 10 bases; unmatched bases: 5. The CDR3 runs 14 residues. Per the germline V gene, CDR1 is SGHRS and CDR2 is YFSETQ. CDR3 nucleotide sequence: TGCGCCAGCAGCTTAGGACAGGGGGCGAAGGAGCAGTTCTTC. Protein: CASSLGQGAKEQFF.

The V gene is TRBV18, the J gene TRBJ1-1, with D perhaps matching TRBD1 (5 bases). Looked up from germline, CDR1 is KGHSH and CDR2 is LQKENI. The CDR3 totals 14 residues. V lost 5 bases to trimming and J lost 3 bases, with 13 bases between them. The CDR3 reads CASSFREGDTEAFF. The CDR3 region has the DNA TGTGCCAGCTCATTCAGGGAAGGAGACACTGAAGCTTTCTTT.

The chain is built from TRBV7-2 and TRBJ2-7; no definite D call. Looked up from germline, CDR1 is SGHTA and CDR2 is FQGNSA. Trimming shortened V by 1 base and J by 3 bases, and 7 bases separated the two germline ends. This CDR3 comprises 13 residues. The CDR3 nucleotides read TGTGCCAGCAGCTTAGGGCCGAACTACGAGCAGTACTTC. This encodes CASSLGPNYEQYF.

The chain links TRBV10-3 to TRBJ1-4; 7 positions agree with TRBD1. This CDR3 is built from 14 residues. Germline lookup yields CDR1 ENHRY and CDR2 SYGVKD. The junction had 6 bases not matched to a gene; V was cut back by 4 bases and J by 7 bases. In nucleotides, the CDR3 is TGTGCCATCAGTGCTCGACAGGGCTTTGAAAAACTGTTTTTT. Protein sequence: CAISARQGFEKLFF.

This chain joins TRBV6-5 and TRBJ2-3; the D gene is possibly TRBD1 (6 bases). The CDR3 length is 14 residues. Trimming removed 4 bases at V and 1 base at J, with 9 bases between. Germline lookup yields CDR1 MNHEY and CDR2 SVGAGI. The CDR3 DNA sequence: TGTGCCAGCAGTTTAGGGGGTGGCACAGATACGCAGTATTTT. Amino acid sequence: CASSLGGGTDTQYF.

V usage is TRBV18 and J usage is TRBJ2-5; a possible D gene is TRBD2 (7 bases). This CDR3 has 14 residues. In germline, CDR1 is KGHSH, CDR2 LQKENI. Trimming took off 4 bases at V and 1 base at J, with 10 bases between the two ends. The CDR3 reads CASSLRGAQETQYF. Here the CDR3 DNA reads TGTGCCAGCTCACTACGGGGGGCCCAAGAGACCCAGTACTTC.

This clone was picked up one time. The rearrangement joins TRBV10-3 to TRBJ1-1; 8 nucleotides match TRBD1. V shed 0 bases, J shed 10 bases, and the junction held 4 bases outside the gene matches. Germline V lookup: CDR1 ENHRY, CDR2 SYGVKD. This CDR3 comprises 13 residues. In DNA, the CDR3 is TGTGCCATCAGTGAGTCCAGGGGGCAGGTAGCTTTCTTT. Translation: CAISESRGQVAFF.

CDR3 coding DNA: TGTGCCAGCAGTCCCGAGAGAGGGTTATCTAACTATGGCTACACCTTC. This sequence encodes CASSPERGLSNYGYTF. This rearrangement joins TRBV27 to TRBJ1-2; D gene unclear. The germline V gene has CDR1 MNHEY and CDR2 SMNVEV (reference sequence). CDR3 length equals 16 residues. V was cut by 5 bases and J by 0 bases, with 16 bases left in between.

The chain's CDR3 is CASSQGRLNEKLFF. Here the CDR3 DNA reads TGCGCCAGCAGCCAAGGTAGACTTAATGAAAAACTGTTTTTT. The genes are TRBV4-3 and TRBJ1-4; D uncertain. The V gene's germline CDR1 is LGHNA and CDR2 YSLEER. Trimming took off 1 base at V and 4 bases at J, with 7 bases between the two ends. The CDR3 loop spans 14 amino acids.

The chain joins TRBV20-1 to TRBJ1-1; TRBD1 matches 7 bases. J was trimmed by 2 bases and V by 3 bases; bases with no gene match: 9. CDR1 is DFQATT, CDR2 SNEGSKA, per germline (reference sequence). The CDR3 spans 15 residues. The CDR3 is CSASFVSGGNTEAFF. The CDR3 nucleotides read TGCAGTGCTAGTTTTGTGTCAGGGGGTAACACTGAAGCTTTCTTT.

DNA for the CDR3: TGCGCCAGCAGCTTGTTGACAGACAACACTGAAGCTTTCTTT. It is translated as CASSLLTDNTEAFF. The rearrangement joins TRBV5-1 to TRBJ1-1; perhaps TRBD1 as D (5 bases). CDR1 is SGHRS and CDR2 is YFSETQ in the germline V gene. The CDR3 has 14 residues. The V end was cut by 1 base, the J end by 2 bases, with 9 bases between.

The chain uses TRBV5-3 and TRBJ1-2; D perhaps matches TRBD1 (6 bases). Being an ORF, TRBV5-3 has a function that is uncertain. This CDR3 comprises 15 residues. Trimming cost V 1 base and J 10 bases, with 20 bases left between them. The CDR3 spells CARSLYLRGIVSYTF. CDR3 nucleotides: TGTGCCAGAAGCTTGTACTTGAGGGGGATTGTATCCTACACCTTC.

The CDR3 bases are TGTGCCAGCAGCTTAACCCCTTATGTGGGACTGAGCACCGGGGAGCTGTTTTTT. It yields the protein CASSLTPYVGLSTGELFF. The rearrangement uses TRBV7-3 and TRBJ2-2, with D possibly matching TRBD2 (6 bases). Trimming shortened V by 0 bases and J by 4 bases, and 18 bases separated the two germline ends. The CDR3 runs to 18 residues. Germline V gene data show CDR1 as SGHTA and CDR2 as FQGTGA.

J is TRBJ2-5 and V is TRBV12-3 or TRBV12-4; 10 bases align to TRBD2. The CDR3 spans 12 residues. V shed 6 bases and J 14 bases; nucleotides not matched to a gene: 9. CDR3: CASRYTGTSDYF. The CDR3 bases are TGTGCCAGCAGGTACACCGGGACTAGCGATTACTTC.

At least ten counts were recorded for this clone. This rearrangement joins TRBV6-1 to TRBJ2-7; 8 positions agree with TRBD2. With 2 bases clipped from V and 3 bases from J, the junction kept 6 bases outside the gene matches. The CDR3 is made up of 15 amino acids. From germline, CDR1 is MNHNS and CDR2 SASEGT. CDR3 sequence (DNA): TGTGCCAGCAGTGAACGACCCGCGGGGGGCTACGAGCAGTACTTC. Its protein is CASSERPAGGYEQYF.

The chain links TRBV5-1 to TRBJ1-3; D is uncertain. In germline, CDR1 is SGHRS, CDR2 YFSETQ. The CDR3 has 19 residues. The V end lost 0 bases, the J end lost 0 bases, and 19 bases lay between the germline ends. CDR3 in DNA: TGCGCCAGCAGCTTGGCCGGCAGGTTCGATTCTCACTCTGGAAACACCATATATTTT. Protein product: CASSLAGRFDSHSGNTIYF. The full variable domain, rest sourced from reference TRBV5-1 and TRBJ1-3, is KAGVTQTPRYLIKTRGQQVTLSCSPISGHRSVSWYQQTPGQGLQFLFEYFSETQRNKGNFPGRFSGRQFSNSRSEMNVSTLELGDSALYLCASSLAGRFDSHSGNTIYFGEGSWLTVV.

This chain joins TRBV11-2 and TRBJ1-4, with D perhaps matching TRBD1 (5 bases). In germline, CDR1 is SGHAT, CDR2 FQNNGV. This CDR3 has 13 residues. The ends were cut back, 1 base at V and 7 bases at J, with 7 bases in the middle. Written as DNA, the CDR3 is TGTGCCAGCAGCTTAGGGGGGGTTGAAAAACTGTTTTTT. Translation: CASSLGGVEKLFF. Based on the CDR3 plus reference TRBV11-2 and TRBJ1-4, the full variable domain is EAGVAQSPRYKIIEKRQSVAFWCNPISGHATLYWYQQILGQGPKLLIQFQNNGVVDDSQLPKDRFSAERLKGVDSTLKIQPAKLEDSAVYLCASSLGGVEKLFFGSGTQLSVL.

The V gene is TRBV6-2 or TRBV6-3, the J gene TRBJ2-7; D may be TRBD1 (6 bases). Trimming left V 4 bases short and J 2 bases short, with 9 bases between. This CDR3 is 13 amino acids long. Germline lookup yields CDR1 MNHEY and CDR2 SVGEGT. CDR3 sequence (DNA): TGTGCCAGCAGTTCGACAGGACCCTACGAGCAGTACTTC. It translates to CASSSTGPYEQYF.

In nucleotides, the CDR3 is TGTGCCAGCAGTTACGGAGGCGGGGGCCCCCCGGACGAGCAGTACTTC. It encodes CASSYGGGGPPDEQYF. The chain combines TRBV6-2 or TRBV6-3 with TRBJ2-7, with D tentatively TRBD2 (7 bases). Germline V gives CDR1 MNHEY, CDR2 SVGEGT. This CDR3 contains 16 residues. Trimming pared 2 bases from V and 5 bases from J, leaving 19 bases between.

This sequence joins TRBV5-1 and TRBJ1-1; maybe TRBD1 (6 bases). The CDR3 is 12 amino acids. CDR1 SGHRS and CDR2 YFSETQ come from the germline V gene. The V gene lost 3 bases and the J gene lost 7 bases, with 10 bases spanning the gap. The CDR3 sequence: CASSYIGGEAFF. CDR3 nucleotides: TGCGCCAGCAGCTACATAGGGGGTGAAGCTTTCTTT.

The V call is TRBV7-9, the J call TRBJ2-1; TRBD2 is a possible D gene (6 bases). V shed 7 bases and J shed 6 bases, with 16 bases lying between them. Germline CDR1 is SEHNR and CDR2 is FQNEAQ (reference sequence). The CDR3 sequence is 14 residues long. Here the CDR3 DNA reads TGTGCCAGCATGTTGGGACTTCAAGGCAATGAGCAGTTCTTC. Translated, it gives CASMLGLQGNEQFF.

J is TRBJ2-1 and V is TRBV27; the match to TRBD1 covers 7 bases. The CDR3 sequence is 15 residues long. CDR1 and CDR2 (germline): MNHEY, SMNVEV (reference sequence). The V and J ends lost 4 bases and 9 bases, in that order; junction bases with no gene match: 12. CDR3 in DNA: TGTGCCAGCAGTTCTCCAATCATCCCAGGGGGTGAGCAGTTCTTC. This encodes CASSSPIIPGGEQFF.

V and J are TRBV18 and TRBJ2-2; D possibly corresponds to TRBD1 (5 bases). V lost 0 bases, J lost 5 bases, and 7 bases lay in between. The CDR3 covers 14 residues. From germline, CDR1 is KGHSH and CDR2 LQKENI. The CDR3 DNA reads as TGTGCCAGCTCACCACCAGGGGAAACCGGGGAGCTGTTTTTT. Protein product: CASSPPGETGELFF.

The chain employs TRBV30 and TRBJ2-2; 9 nucleotides agree with TRBD2. The V and J ends lost 0 bases and 1 base, in that order; junction bases with no gene match: 6. Germline V gene lookup returns CDR1 GTSNPN and CDR2 SVGIG (reference sequence). CDR3 size: 17 residues. CDR3 region: CAWSVRLAGRNTGELFF. The CDR3 DNA follows: TGTGCCTGGAGTGTACGTCTAGCGGGGAGGAACACCGGGGAGCTGTTTTTT.

The chain joins TRBV28 to TRBJ2-6; weak D call: TRBD2 (5 bases). The CDR3 covers 20 residues. The V and J ends lost 2 bases and 1 base respectively, with 21 bases between them. Germline V gives CDR1 MDHEN, CDR2 SYDVKM. CDR3 DNA sequence: TGTGCCAGCAGTTTAGTAGTTAGGCATCAACCGGGGTCTGGGGCCAACGTCCTGACTTTC. It translates to CASSLVVRHQPGSGANVLTF.